This T cell receptor beta chain comes out of a study of T cell repertoires in cytomegalovirus infection. Overall study: CMV infection together with matching HLA type was indicated by public TCR beta signatures. Findings and caveats of the study: Summed frequency of public TCR beta families distinguished CMV carriers with the relevant HLA.

Germline V gives CDR1 SGHTA, CDR2 FQGNSA. The CDR3 sequence is 15 residues long. Trimming cost V 5 bases and J 4 bases; bases outside gene matches: 7. This clonotype was seen a handful of times. Its antigen is not known. TCRdb reprocessed the reads with MiXCR, giving one entry per CDR3 protein. The table records 150,000 to 200,000 distinct CDR3 sequences, over 25% of them present only once. The material sequenced was PBMCs. This chain connects TRBV7-2 to TRBJ1-5, with TRBD1 matching over 8 bases. This receptor was identified in a human donor in good health (CMV status not recorded). Some clones in this sample may be carry-over from other donors' samples. The CDR3 coding sequence is TGTGCCAGCAGCCTACGGACAGGGCAGAATCAGCCCCAGCATTTT. Its translation: CASSLRTGQNQPQHF.